This is a list of T cell receptor beta chains from one sample in a study of blood T cells in healthy people across ages. TCRdb re-analysed the 5' RACE reads in MiXCR, keeping a single row per CDR3 protein. The table has about 1.1 million distinct CDR3 sequences, more than 30% seen once. Sequencing was performed on blood. These receptors were taken from a man aged 18 to 35 in good health. Both conserved end residues are part of each CDR3. The order of the fields is V gene, D gene, J gene, clone size, CDR3 DNA, CDR3 protein. A D gene is named only where the DNA matches it firmly. Clone size is stated in some rows and not others, as once, few, many or a class when expanded.

V gene: TRBV10-3; D gene: NA; J gene: TRBJ2-2; clone size: NA; CDR3 DNA: TGTGCCATCAGGGGGACGGGTAACACCGGGGAGCTGTTTTTT; CDR3 protein: CAIRGTGNTGELFF
V gene: TRBV13; D gene: NA; J gene: TRBJ1-2; clone size: few; CDR3 DNA: TGTGCCAGCAGCCGGGGCCCAAGGTCTAACTATGGCTACACCTTC; CDR3 protein: CASSRGPRSNYGYTF
V gene: TRBV7-3; D gene: NA; J gene: TRBJ2-1; clone size: few; CDR3 DNA: TGTGCCAGCAGCCTCACCCCCTCCTACAATGAGCAGTTCTTC; CDR3 protein: CASSLTPSYNEQFF
V gene: TRBV10-3; D gene: NA; J gene: TRBJ2-5; clone size: NA; CDR3 DNA: TGTGCCATCACGCCGGCTCCGAAAGAGACCCAGTACTTC; CDR3 protein: CAITPAPKETQYF
V gene: TRBV20-1; D gene: NA; J gene: TRBJ1-2; clone size: NA; CDR3 DNA: TGCAGTGCGCGCACATCACAGGGTCGGGCTAACTATGGCTACACCTTC; CDR3 protein: CSARTSQGRANYGYTF
V gene: TRBV4-3; D gene: NA; J gene: TRBJ1-2; clone size: few; CDR3 DNA: TGCGCCAGCAGCCAAGATGCGCAGACCTCCTATGGCTACACCTTC; CDR3 protein: CASSQDAQTSYGYTF
V gene: TRBV7-9; D gene: NA; J gene: TRBJ2-7; clone size: few; CDR3 DNA: TGTGCCAGCAGCCCCATAAGCTACGAGCAGTACTTC; CDR3 protein: CASSPISYEQYF
V gene: TRBV7-6; D gene: TRBD1; J gene: TRBJ1-4; clone size: few; CDR3 DNA: TGTGCCAGCAGCTTGGGACAGGATGGAGAAAAACTGTTTTTT; CDR3 protein: CASSLGQDGEKLFF
V gene: TRBV29-1; D gene: NA; J gene: TRBJ2-6; clone size: NA; CDR3 DNA: TGCAGCGCCCCGGAGGCCTCTGGGGCCAACGTCCTGACTTTC; CDR3 protein: CSAPEASGANVLTF
V gene: TRBV30; D gene: NA; J gene: TRBJ2-1; clone size: NA; CDR3 DNA: TGTACGGGGGCTGATGACAATGAGCAGTTCTTC; CDR3 protein: CTGADDNEQFF
V gene: TRBV2; D gene: NA; J gene: TRBJ1-2; clone size: NA; CDR3 DNA: TGTGCCAGCAGTGAAGAGGGACCCTATGGCTACACCTTC; CDR3 protein: CASSEEGPYGYTF
V gene: TRBV20-1; D gene: TRBD1; J gene: TRBJ2-5; clone size: NA; CDR3 DNA: TGCAGTGCTAGCCGGGGACAGCAAGGGACCCAGTACTTC; CDR3 protein: CSASRGQQGTQYF
V gene: TRBV20-1; D gene: NA; J gene: TRBJ2-3; clone size: NA; CDR3 DNA: TGCAGTGCTAGAGATTACCCTACAGATACGCAGTATTTT; CDR3 protein: CSARDYPTDTQYF
V gene: TRBV7-2; D gene: NA; J gene: TRBJ1-1; clone size: few; CDR3 DNA: TGTGCCAGCAGCTCCCCGCCGGGGGGGAGCGCTGAAGCTTTCTTT; CDR3 protein: CASSSPPGGSAEAFF
V gene: TRBV7-3; D gene: TRBD1; J gene: TRBJ2-3; clone size: few; CDR3 DNA: TGTGCCAGCAGCCGTAGACAGGGGGAACGAGATACGCAGTATTTT; CDR3 protein: CASSRRQGERDTQYF
V gene: TRBV6-5; D gene: TRBD1; J gene: TRBJ2-1; clone size: NA; CDR3 DNA: TGTGCCAGCAGGAGGGGGCACGGAAACAATGAGCAGTTCTTC; CDR3 protein: CASRRGHGNNEQFF
V gene: TRBV27; D gene: TRBD2; J gene: TRBJ2-7; clone size: NA; CDR3 DNA: TGTGCCAGCAGTTTATCACCGACTAGCGGCTACGAGCAGTACTTC; CDR3 protein: CASSLSPTSGYEQYF
V gene: TRBV7-2; D gene: NA; J gene: TRBJ1-5; clone size: NA; CDR3 DNA: TGTGCCAGCAGCTTAGTCACTAGCAATCAGCCCCAGCATTTT; CDR3 protein: CASSLVTSNQPQHF
V gene: TRBV20-1; D gene: NA; J gene: TRBJ1-1; clone size: NA; CDR3 DNA: TGCAGTGCTCTCCGCCGGGGGGGTTGGACTGAAGCTTTCTTT; CDR3 protein: CSALRRGGWTEAFF
V gene: TRBV20-1; D gene: TRBD2; J gene: TRBJ2-1; clone size: few; CDR3 DNA: TGCAGTGCTACCCTAGCGGGGCCCCTTTACAATGAGCAGTTCTTC; CDR3 protein: CSATLAGPLYNEQFF
V gene: TRBV10-3; D gene: TRBD1; J gene: TRBJ1-4; clone size: NA; CDR3 DNA: TGTGCCATCGCAAGACAGGGAGGGGATGAAAAACTGTTTTTT; CDR3 protein: CAIARQGGDEKLFF
V gene: TRBV20-1; D gene: NA; J gene: TRBJ1-2; clone size: few; CDR3 DNA: TGCAGTGCTAGAGATGGGGGGGCTAACTATGGCTACACCTTC; CDR3 protein: CSARDGGANYGYTF
V gene: TRBV2; D gene: TRBD1; J gene: TRBJ2-1; clone size: many; CDR3 DNA: TGTGCCAGCAGGACAGGGGGCAGTGAGCAGTTCTTC; CDR3 protein: CASRTGGSEQFF
V gene: TRBV3-1; D gene: NA; J gene: TRBJ2-7; clone size: few; CDR3 DNA: TGTGCCAGCAGCACCGGACGGGATTTCCGCTACGAGCAGTACTTC; CDR3 protein: CASSTGRDFRYEQYF
V gene: TRBV28; D gene: NA; J gene: TRBJ1-2; clone size: NA; CDR3 DNA: TGTGCCAGCAGAGGGACGGTAGCTAACTATGGCTACATCTTC; CDR3 protein: CASRGTVANYGYIF
V gene: TRBV6-5; D gene: TRBD1; J gene: TRBJ1-6; clone size: few; CDR3 DNA: TGTGCCAGCAGCCGACAGGGATTTAATTCACCCCTCCACTTT; CDR3 protein: CASSRQGFNSPLHF
V gene: TRBV7-2; D gene: NA; J gene: TRBJ2-1; clone size: NA; CDR3 DNA: TGTGCCAGCAGCTCCATAACGTGGAATGAGCAGTTCTTC; CDR3 protein: CASSSITWNEQFF
V gene: TRBV29-1; D gene: NA; J gene: TRBJ2-3; clone size: few; CDR3 DNA: TGCAGCGTTGCGGGGTTTTTAACTAGCACAGATACGCAGTATTTT; CDR3 protein: CSVAGFLTSTDTQYF
V gene: TRBV28; D gene: NA; J gene: TRBJ1-5; clone size: NA; CDR3 DNA: TGTGCCAGCAGACCACCCGGGACAAGAGTAGTCGGCAATCAGCCCCAGCATTTT; CDR3 protein: CASRPPGTRVVGNQPQHF
V gene: TRBV9; D gene: NA; J gene: TRBJ2-3; clone size: few; CDR3 DNA: TGTGCCAGCAGCCCTGTGGTAGGGAGCACAGATACGCAGTATTTT; CDR3 protein: CASSPVVGSTDTQYF
V gene: TRBV4-3; D gene: NA; J gene: TRBJ1-4; clone size: NA; CDR3 DNA: TGCGCCAGCAGCCAAGAAGGGACCCGTAATGAAAAACTGTTTTTT; CDR3 protein: CASSQEGTRNEKLFF
V gene: TRBV18; D gene: NA; J gene: TRBJ1-6; clone size: few; CDR3 DNA: TGTGCCAGCTCACCAACTATCTCAGGGTCACCCCTCCACTTT; CDR3 protein: CASSPTISGSPLHF
V gene: TRBV7-2; D gene: TRBD2; J gene: TRBJ2-7; clone size: NA; CDR3 DNA: TGTGCCAGCAGCTTCTCTAGCGGGGCTTACTACGAGCAGTACTTC; CDR3 protein: CASSFSSGAYYEQYF
V gene: TRBV20-1; D gene: NA; J gene: TRBJ2-5; clone size: NA; CDR3 DNA: TGCAGTGCTAGAAAAAGGGGACGGCAAGAGACCCAGTACTTC; CDR3 protein: CSARKRGRQETQYF
V gene: TRBV4-1; D gene: NA; J gene: TRBJ2-1; clone size: NA; CDR3 DNA: TGCGCCAGCAGCCAAGATCCCCGGAGCCACTACAATGAGCAGTTCTTC; CDR3 protein: CASSQDPRSHYNEQFF
V gene: TRBV12-3/TRBV12-4; D gene: TRBD1; J gene: TRBJ1-1; clone size: NA; CDR3 DNA: TGTGCCAGCAGTCTAGGGACAGGGGGCTATGTCACTGAAGCTTTCTTT; CDR3 protein: CASSLGTGGYVTEAFF
V gene: TRBV2; D gene: TRBD1; J gene: TRBJ1-4; clone size: NA; CDR3 DNA: TGTGCCAGCAGAGAGACAGGGGGTAATGAAAAACTGTTTTTT; CDR3 protein: CASRETGGNEKLFF
V gene: TRBV2; D gene: NA; J gene: TRBJ2-3; clone size: NA; CDR3 DNA: TGTGCCAGCGGTGGGGACACCACAGATACGCAGTATTTT; CDR3 protein: CASGGDTTDTQYF
V gene: TRBV30; D gene: NA; J gene: TRBJ1-1; clone size: NA; CDR3 DNA: TGTGCCTGGACACGTGCGATGAACACTGAAGCTTTCTTT; CDR3 protein: CAWTRAMNTEAFF
V gene: TRBV6-1; D gene: TRBD2; J gene: TRBJ2-7; clone size: NA; CDR3 DNA: TGTGCCAGCAGCCGCTTAGCGGGGGATTACAATGAGCAGTACTTC; CDR3 protein: CASSRLAGDYNEQYF
V gene: TRBV7-2; D gene: NA; J gene: TRBJ1-1; clone size: NA; CDR3 DNA: TGTGCCAGCAGCCCTCCACAGGATTGGACTGAAGCTTTCTTT; CDR3 protein: CASSPPQDWTEAFF
V gene: TRBV6-6; D gene: NA; J gene: TRBJ1-2; clone size: NA; CDR3 DNA: TGTGCCAGCAGTTACGGGGACTATGGCTACACCTTC; CDR3 protein: CASSYGDYGYTF
V gene: TRBV4-1; D gene: NA; J gene: TRBJ2-3; clone size: many; CDR3 DNA: TGCGCCAGCAGCCAAGAACAGAGGAGAACAGATACGCAGTATTTT; CDR3 protein: CASSQEQRRTDTQYF
V gene: TRBV5-1; D gene: TRBD1; J gene: TRBJ1-1; clone size: NA; CDR3 DNA: TGCGCCAGCAGCGTTACAGGGGGCGCTGCCACTACTAACACTGAAGCTTTCTTT; CDR3 protein: CASSVTGGAATTNTEAFF
V gene: TRBV5-5; D gene: TRBD1; J gene: TRBJ1-6; clone size: once; CDR3 DNA: TGTGCCAGCAGCTTCGGGACAGGGGGCGATTCACCCCTCCACTTT; CDR3 protein: CASSFGTGGDSPLHF
V gene: TRBV20-1; D gene: TRBD1; J gene: TRBJ1-2; clone size: many; CDR3 DNA: TGCAGTGCTAGAGGGACAGGGAACTATGGCTACACCTTC; CDR3 protein: CSARGTGNYGYTF
V gene: TRBV20-1; D gene: NA; J gene: TRBJ2-4; clone size: few; CDR3 DNA: TGCAGTGCCCAACCGGCGGACCGGGGAAACATTCAGTACTTC; CDR3 protein: CSAQPADRGNIQYF